What follows describes a single T cell receptor (beta chain). This clone's antigen is unknown. The record has no base qualities; no much larger clone is one base away. The entry originates in a study of radiation and T cells in renal cell carcinoma (dated by TCRdb to 2019 to 2021). The study in broad terms: Samples came from a clinical trial, in which primary renal cell carcinomas received 15 Gy stereotactic body radiation therapy followed by nephrectomy 4 weeks later. In the approximately 49 samples combined, 4,016,671 unique CDR3 nucleotide sequences were found, encoding approximately 2,900,000 unique CDR3 amino acid sequences. In total, 50 to 60 samples, comprising around 26 tumors and approximately 27 peripheral blood samples, were subjected to TCR beta sequencing. Paper-wide results and their limitations: No pretreatment tumor biopsies were available, so the baseline intratumoral presence of clonotypes could not be determined. The single-armed trial design could not address effects of radiation dose or scheduling on the TCR repertoire. An increase in top tumor clonotypes in blood was observed from baseline to 2 weeks post-radiation, followed by contraction by 4 weeks, which was taken to suggest transient expansion of tumor-resident clones. Blood repertoire dynamics were not followed beyond 4 weeks after treatment.

The time point label here, explained by the study, means: blood 2 weeks post-SBRT. In the paper's terms, the treatment or condition label means: 15 Gy SBRT to primary tumor, nephrectomy 4 weeks later. To follow tumor-enriched clonotypes, serial peripheral blood was collected from radiation-treated patients at baseline and at 2 weeks and 4 weeks after SBRT. Every patient had renal cell carcinoma of clear cell pathology. The QIAamp DNA Blood Mini Kit (Qiagen) was used to prepare genomic DNA for TCR sequencing. Samples were included in the analyses only if all quality control checks were passed. From the cysteine through the phenylalanine, the CDR3 covers 15 amino acids. The only DNA kept is the CDR3, 45 bases in frame from the first base. TCR beta libraries were generated from genomic DNA with the immunoSEQ kit, following the manufacturer's recommendations. Library preparation used a first multiplex PCR with proprietary primers, then a second PCR adding unique barcodes, with bead cleanups after each round. Each sample batch included a kit-provided positive control reaction and a negative control reaction. The final libraries were assessed on an Agilent 4200 TapeStation D1000 ScreenTape, pooled by volume, and quantified by qPCR. Sequencing was performed on an Illumina NextSeq500 using a MidOutput 150-cycle cartridge, with 156 Read1 cycles, 15 Index1 cycles, and the kit custom primers. The pooled library was loaded at about 0.98 pM, with a roughly 18% PhiX control spiked in. The source study handled its data this way. Vendor-processed data were analyzed in R, and a clonotype was defined as all T cells sharing the same CDR3 nucleotide sequence. For clone abundance analyses, frequencies were normalized to the 10,000 most abundant clones per sample. Public T cell clones, which averaged fewer than five per sample, were excluded before analysis. Tumor-enriched and baseline blood-enriched clonotypes were defined by at least a 32-fold difference in abundance between compartments. Clonotypes expanded or contracted between blood time points were identified with a beta-binomial differential abundance model. The Baroni-Urbani and Buser coefficient was used to measure tumor-blood repertoire similarity, and groups were compared with two-tailed Wilcoxon tests in R. TCRdb took over this immuneACCESS table, retaining in-frame rearrangements with V and J assigned. Such tables are incomplete; in checked studies, under half of the missing clones stem from an unresolved V gene, and the remainder is unexplained. The V and J calls and the clone size are those of that table, but D and trimming were determined from the DNA. The sample yields about 49,000 clones; roughly 80% were counted once. The top ten clones comprise 25% to 35% of the sample.

The chain couples TRBV21-1 to TRBJ2-1; the table calls TRBD2, which could not be checked here. TRBV21-1 is classified as a pseudogene. This material consisted of blood, taken from a patient whose treatment included radiotherapy and nephrectomy. The receptor's source is a woman in her sixties or seventies with renal cell carcinoma. For the CDR3, the sequence is CASSNGTSVYNEQFF. The sequenced DNA: TGTGCCAGCAGCAACGGGACTAGCGTTTACAATGAGCAGTTCTTC.